The next 5 T cell receptor beta chains were all read from a single sample in a study of blood T cell repertoires in COVID-19. Sequencing used immunoSEQ multiplex PCR; TCRdb keeps in-frame clones, though not all of them. The data contain 55,000 to 75,000 clones, around 83% of them singletons. The source material was peripheral blood. The receptors originated from a human donor in a cohort sampled during active COVID-19.

The chain has TRBV19 and TRBJ2-1; 9 positions agree with TRBD2. The CDR3 consists of 16 residues. Germline V gene data show CDR1 as LNHDA and CDR2 as SQIVND (reference sequence). V gave up 5 bases and J gave up 5 bases; unmatched junction bases: 10. CDR3 amino acids: CASSVRVAGVDNEQFF. CDR3 nucleotides: TGTGCCAGTAGTGTCCGGGTAGCGGGAGTTGACAATGAGCAGTTCTTC.

The CDR3 bases are TGTGCCAGCAGCTTAGCTGGGAGCTCCTACGAGCAGTACTTC. It translates to CASSLAGSSYEQYF. V is TRBV7-9 and J is TRBJ2-7; maybe TRBD2 (5 bases). Trimming shortened V by 0 bases and J by 0 bases, and 6 bases separated the two germline ends. The CDR3 runs to 14 residues. Looked up from germline, CDR1 is SEHNR and CDR2 is FQNEAQ (reference sequence). The complete variable domain, with remaining parts taken from reference TRBV7-9 and TRBJ2-7, reads DTGVSQNPRHKITKRGQNVTFRCDPISEHNRLYWYRQTLGQGPEFLTYFQNEAQLEKSRLLSDRFSAERPKGSFSTLEIQRTEQGDSAMYLCASSLAGSSYEQYFGPGTRLTVT.

This chain links TRBV29-1 with TRBJ2-1, with 12 bases that match TRBD1. The V gene end was trimmed by 8 bases and the J gene end by 8 bases; junction bases not matched to a gene: 10. CDR3 length equals 14 residues. Germline loops: CDR1 SQVTM, CDR2 ANQGSEA. The CDR3: CSRTRDRGRDEQFF. The DNA for the CDR3 is TGCAGCCGTACGAGGGACAGGGGGCGTGATGAGCAGTTCTTC.

The V and J genes are TRBV4-2 and TRBJ2-5; tentatively, D is TRBD2 (6 bases). The CDR3 sequence is 15 residues long. Per germline, CDR1 LGHNA and CDR2 YNFKEQ. V lost 5 bases and J 2 bases, leaving 15 bases between the germline ends. The CDR3, as DNA: TGTGCCAGCAGCTCCGGTGGGGGGAAACAAGAGACCCAGTACTTC. Translating it yields CASSSGGGKQETQYF.

In this sample, this clone turned up once. This rearrangement joins TRBV19 to TRBJ2-5; a possible D gene is TRBD1 (5 bases). Germline V lookup: CDR1 LNHDA, CDR2 SQIVND (reference sequence). The CDR3 runs 13 residues. Trimming left V 3 bases short and J 5 bases short, with 10 bases between. The CDR3: CASSMQGRETQYF. The CDR3 DNA reads as TGTGCCAGTAGTATGCAGGGAAGGGAGACCCAGTACTTC.